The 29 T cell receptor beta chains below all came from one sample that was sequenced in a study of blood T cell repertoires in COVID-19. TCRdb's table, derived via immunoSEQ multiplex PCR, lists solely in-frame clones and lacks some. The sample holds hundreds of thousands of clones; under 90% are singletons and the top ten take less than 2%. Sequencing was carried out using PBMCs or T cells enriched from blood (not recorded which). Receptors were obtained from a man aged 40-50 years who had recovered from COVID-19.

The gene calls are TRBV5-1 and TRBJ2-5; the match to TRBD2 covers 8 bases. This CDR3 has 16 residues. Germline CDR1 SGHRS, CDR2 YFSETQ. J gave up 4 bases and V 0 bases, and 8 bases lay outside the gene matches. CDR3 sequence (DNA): TGCGCCAGCAGCTTGGGCGCAGCGGGAGAGGGAGAGACCCAGTACTTC. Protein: CASSLGAAGEGETQYF.

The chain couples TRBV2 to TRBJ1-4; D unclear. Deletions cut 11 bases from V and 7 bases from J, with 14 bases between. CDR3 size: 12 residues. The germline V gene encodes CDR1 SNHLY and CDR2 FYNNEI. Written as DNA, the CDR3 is TGTGCCGGTCGGGAAGGAAGTGAAAAACTGTTTTTT. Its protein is CAGREGSEKLFF.

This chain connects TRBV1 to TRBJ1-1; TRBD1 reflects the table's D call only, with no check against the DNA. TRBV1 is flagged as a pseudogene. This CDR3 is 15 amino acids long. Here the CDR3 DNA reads TGCACCAGCAGCCAAGATCTAGTTACCACAGGGGAAGCTTTCTTT. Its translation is CTSSQDLVTTGEAFF.

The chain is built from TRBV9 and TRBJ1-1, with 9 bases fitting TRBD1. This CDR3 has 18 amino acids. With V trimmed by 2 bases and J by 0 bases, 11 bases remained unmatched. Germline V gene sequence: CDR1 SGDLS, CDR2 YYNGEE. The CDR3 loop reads CASSVRPDRGGMNTEAFF. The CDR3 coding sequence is TGTGCCAGCAGCGTTCGCCCGGACAGGGGAGGGATGAACACTGAAGCTTTCTTT.

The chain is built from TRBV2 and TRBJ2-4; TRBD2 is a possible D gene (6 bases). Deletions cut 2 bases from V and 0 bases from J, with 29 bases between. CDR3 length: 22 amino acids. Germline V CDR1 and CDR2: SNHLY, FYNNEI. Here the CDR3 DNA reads TGTGCCAGCAGTGAACCCTGGCGGGACCTATCGGGTATAAACCAAGCCAAAAACATTCAGTACTTC. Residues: CASSEPWRDLSGINQAKNIQYF.

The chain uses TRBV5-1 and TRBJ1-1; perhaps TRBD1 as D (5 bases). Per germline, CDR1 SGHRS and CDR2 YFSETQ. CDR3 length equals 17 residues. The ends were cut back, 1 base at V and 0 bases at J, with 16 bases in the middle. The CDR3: CASSLSRRQKMNTEAFF. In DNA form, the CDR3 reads TGCGCCAGCAGCTTGAGTAGGAGACAGAAAATGAACACTGAAGCTTTCTTT.

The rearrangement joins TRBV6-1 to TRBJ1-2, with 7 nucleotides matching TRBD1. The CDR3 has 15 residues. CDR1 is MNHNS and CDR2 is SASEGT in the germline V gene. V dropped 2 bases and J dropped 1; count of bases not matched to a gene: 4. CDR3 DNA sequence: TGTGCCAGCAGTGAATGGTCAGGGGGTAACTATGGCTACACCTTC. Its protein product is CASSEWSGGNYGYTF.

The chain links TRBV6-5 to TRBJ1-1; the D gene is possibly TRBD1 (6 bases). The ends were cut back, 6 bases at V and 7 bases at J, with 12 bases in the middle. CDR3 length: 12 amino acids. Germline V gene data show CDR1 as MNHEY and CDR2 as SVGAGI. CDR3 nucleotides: TGTGCCAGCAGCCAGACAGGATATGAAGCTTTCTTT. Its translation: CASSQTGYEAFF.

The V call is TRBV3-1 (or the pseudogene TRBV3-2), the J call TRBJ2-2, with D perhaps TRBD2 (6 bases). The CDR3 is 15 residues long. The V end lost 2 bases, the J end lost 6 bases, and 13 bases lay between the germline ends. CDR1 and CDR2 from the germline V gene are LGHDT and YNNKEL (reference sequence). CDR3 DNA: TGTGCCAGCAGCCAACAGCTAGCGACGGCCGGGGAGCTGTTTTTT. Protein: CASSQQLATAGELFF.

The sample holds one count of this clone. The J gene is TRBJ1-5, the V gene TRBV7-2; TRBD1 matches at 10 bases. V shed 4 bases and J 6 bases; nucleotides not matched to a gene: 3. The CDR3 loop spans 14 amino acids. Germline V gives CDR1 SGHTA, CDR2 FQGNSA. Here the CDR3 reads CASSSDRGFQPQHF. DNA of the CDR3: TGTGCCAGCAGCTCGGACAGGGGGTTTCAGCCCCAGCATTTT.

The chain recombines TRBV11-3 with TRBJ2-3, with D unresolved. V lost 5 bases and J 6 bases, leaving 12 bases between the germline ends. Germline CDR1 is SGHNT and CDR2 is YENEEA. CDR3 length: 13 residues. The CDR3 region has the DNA TGTGCCAGCAGCCCCCCGGGTGAGGATACGCAGTATTTT. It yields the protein CASSPPGEDTQYF.

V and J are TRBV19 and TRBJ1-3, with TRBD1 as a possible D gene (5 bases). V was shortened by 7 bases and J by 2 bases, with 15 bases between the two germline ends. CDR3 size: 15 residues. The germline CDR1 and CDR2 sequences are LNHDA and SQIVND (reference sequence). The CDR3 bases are TGTGCCAGTACCCGGGGGGGTTTTCCTGGAAACACCATATATTTT. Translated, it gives CASTRGGFPGNTIYF.

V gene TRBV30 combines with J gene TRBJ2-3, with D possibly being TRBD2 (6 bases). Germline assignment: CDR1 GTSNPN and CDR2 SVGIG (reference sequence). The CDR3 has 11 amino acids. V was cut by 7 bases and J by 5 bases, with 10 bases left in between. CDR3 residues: CAYSEGDTQYF. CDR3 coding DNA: TGTGCCTACTCGGAGGGAGATACGCAGTATTTT.

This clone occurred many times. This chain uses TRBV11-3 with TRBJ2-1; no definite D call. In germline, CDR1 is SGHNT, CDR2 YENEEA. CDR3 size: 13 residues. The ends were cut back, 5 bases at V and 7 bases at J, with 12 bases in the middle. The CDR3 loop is CASSMNSQNEQFF. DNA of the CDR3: TGTGCCAGCAGCATGAACAGCCAGAATGAGCAGTTCTTC.

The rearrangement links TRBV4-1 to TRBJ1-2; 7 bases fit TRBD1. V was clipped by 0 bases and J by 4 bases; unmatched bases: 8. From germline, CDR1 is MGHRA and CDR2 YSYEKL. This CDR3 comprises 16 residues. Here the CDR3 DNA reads TGCGCCAGCAGCCAAGATCCCCAGGGGGGCCCCTATGGCTACACCTTC. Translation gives CASSQDPQGGPYGYTF.

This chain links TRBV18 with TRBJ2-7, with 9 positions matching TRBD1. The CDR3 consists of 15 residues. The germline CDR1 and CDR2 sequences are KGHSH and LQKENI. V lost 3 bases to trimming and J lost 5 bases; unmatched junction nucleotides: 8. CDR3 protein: CASSPGQGKVHEQYF. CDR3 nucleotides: TGTGCCAGCTCACCGGGACAGGGAAAAGTCCACGAGCAGTACTTC.

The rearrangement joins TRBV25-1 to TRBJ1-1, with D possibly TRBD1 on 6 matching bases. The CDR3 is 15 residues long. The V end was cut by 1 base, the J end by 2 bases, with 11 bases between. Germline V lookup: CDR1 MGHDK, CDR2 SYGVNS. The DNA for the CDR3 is TGTGCCAGCAGTGAATCGGTCAGGGGCAACACTGAAGCTTTCTTT. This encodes CASSESVRGNTEAFF.

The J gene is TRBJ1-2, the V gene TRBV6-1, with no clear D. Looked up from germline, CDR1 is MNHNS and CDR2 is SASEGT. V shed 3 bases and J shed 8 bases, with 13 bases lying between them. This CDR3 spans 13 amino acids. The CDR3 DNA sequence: TGTGCCAGCAGTGATCCTGGAGGGCGAGGCTACACCTTC. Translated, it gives CASSDPGGRGYTF.

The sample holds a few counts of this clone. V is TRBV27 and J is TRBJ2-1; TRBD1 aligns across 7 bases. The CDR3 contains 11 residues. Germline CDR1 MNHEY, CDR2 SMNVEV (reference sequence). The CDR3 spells CGSGGYNEQFF. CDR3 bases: TGTGGATCAGGGGGTTACAATGAGCAGTTCTTC.

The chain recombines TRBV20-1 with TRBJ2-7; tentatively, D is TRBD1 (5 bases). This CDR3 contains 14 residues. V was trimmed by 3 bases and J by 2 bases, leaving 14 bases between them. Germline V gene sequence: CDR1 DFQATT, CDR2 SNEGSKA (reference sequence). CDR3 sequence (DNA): TGCAGTGCTAGTGACAGTATCAATACCTACGAGCAGTACTTC. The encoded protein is CSASDSINTYEQYF.

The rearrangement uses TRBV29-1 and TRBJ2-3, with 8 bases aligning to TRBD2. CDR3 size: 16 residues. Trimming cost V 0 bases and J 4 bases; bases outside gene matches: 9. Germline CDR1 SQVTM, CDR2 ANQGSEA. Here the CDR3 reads CSVEDFTAGESDTQYF. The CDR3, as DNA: TGCAGCGTTGAAGATTTTACAGCGGGGGAGTCAGATACGCAGTATTTT.

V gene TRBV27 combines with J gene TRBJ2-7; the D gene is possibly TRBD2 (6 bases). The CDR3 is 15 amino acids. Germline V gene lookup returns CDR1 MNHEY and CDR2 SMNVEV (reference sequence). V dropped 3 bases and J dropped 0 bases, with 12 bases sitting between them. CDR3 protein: CASSLRSGGSYEQYF. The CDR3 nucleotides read TGTGCCAGCAGTTTGCGGTCCGGGGGCTCCTACGAGCAGTACTTC.

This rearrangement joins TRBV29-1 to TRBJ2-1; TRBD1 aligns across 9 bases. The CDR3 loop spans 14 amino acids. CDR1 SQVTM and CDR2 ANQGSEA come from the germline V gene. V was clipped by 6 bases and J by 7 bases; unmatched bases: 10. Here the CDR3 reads CSVAGTGRGNEQFF. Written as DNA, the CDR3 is TGCAGCGTCGCCGGGACAGGGAGAGGGAATGAGCAGTTCTTC.

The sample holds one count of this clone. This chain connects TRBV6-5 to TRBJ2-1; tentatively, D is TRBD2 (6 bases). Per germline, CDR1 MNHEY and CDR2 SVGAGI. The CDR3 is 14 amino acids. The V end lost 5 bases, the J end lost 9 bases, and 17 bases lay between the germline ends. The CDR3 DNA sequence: TGTGCCAGCAGTCCTAAACTAGCAAATGTTGAGCAGTTCTTC. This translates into CASSPKLANVEQFF.

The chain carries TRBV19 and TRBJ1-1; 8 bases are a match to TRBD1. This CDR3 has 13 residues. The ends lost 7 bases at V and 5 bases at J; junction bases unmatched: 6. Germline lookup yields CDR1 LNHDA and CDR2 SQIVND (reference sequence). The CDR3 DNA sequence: TGTGCCAGTATCAAACAGGGGGGGACTGAAGCTTTCTTT. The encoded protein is CASIKQGGTEAFF.

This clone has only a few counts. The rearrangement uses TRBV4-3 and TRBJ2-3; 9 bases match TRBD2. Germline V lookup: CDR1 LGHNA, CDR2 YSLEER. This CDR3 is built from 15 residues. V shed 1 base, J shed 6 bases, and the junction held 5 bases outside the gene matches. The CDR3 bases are TGCGCCAGCAGCCAAGGCGGGGGGGCCTTGGATACGCAGTATTTT. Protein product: CASSQGGGALDTQYF.

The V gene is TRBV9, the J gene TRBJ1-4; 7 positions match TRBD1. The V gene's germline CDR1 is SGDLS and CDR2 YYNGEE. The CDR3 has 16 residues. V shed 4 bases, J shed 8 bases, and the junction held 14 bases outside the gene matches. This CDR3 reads CASSLRGGGPDEKLFF. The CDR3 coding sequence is TGTGCCAGCAGCCTCCGTGGAGGGGGCCCAGACGAAAAACTGTTTTTT.

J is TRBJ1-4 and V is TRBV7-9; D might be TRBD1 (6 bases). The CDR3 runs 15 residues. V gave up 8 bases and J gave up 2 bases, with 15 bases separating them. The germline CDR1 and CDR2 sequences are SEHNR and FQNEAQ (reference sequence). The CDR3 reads CASAQGSRTNEKLFF. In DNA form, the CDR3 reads TGTGCCAGCGCCCAGGGGAGTCGGACTAATGAAAAACTGTTTTTT.

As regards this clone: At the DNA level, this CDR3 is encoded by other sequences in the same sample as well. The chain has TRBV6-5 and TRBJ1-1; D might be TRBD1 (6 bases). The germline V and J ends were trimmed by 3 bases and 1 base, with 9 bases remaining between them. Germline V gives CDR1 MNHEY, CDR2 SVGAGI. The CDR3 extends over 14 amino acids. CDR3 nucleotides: TGTGCCAGCAGTTATCTCAGGGGGAACACTGAAGCTTTCTTT. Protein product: CASSYLRGNTEAFF.